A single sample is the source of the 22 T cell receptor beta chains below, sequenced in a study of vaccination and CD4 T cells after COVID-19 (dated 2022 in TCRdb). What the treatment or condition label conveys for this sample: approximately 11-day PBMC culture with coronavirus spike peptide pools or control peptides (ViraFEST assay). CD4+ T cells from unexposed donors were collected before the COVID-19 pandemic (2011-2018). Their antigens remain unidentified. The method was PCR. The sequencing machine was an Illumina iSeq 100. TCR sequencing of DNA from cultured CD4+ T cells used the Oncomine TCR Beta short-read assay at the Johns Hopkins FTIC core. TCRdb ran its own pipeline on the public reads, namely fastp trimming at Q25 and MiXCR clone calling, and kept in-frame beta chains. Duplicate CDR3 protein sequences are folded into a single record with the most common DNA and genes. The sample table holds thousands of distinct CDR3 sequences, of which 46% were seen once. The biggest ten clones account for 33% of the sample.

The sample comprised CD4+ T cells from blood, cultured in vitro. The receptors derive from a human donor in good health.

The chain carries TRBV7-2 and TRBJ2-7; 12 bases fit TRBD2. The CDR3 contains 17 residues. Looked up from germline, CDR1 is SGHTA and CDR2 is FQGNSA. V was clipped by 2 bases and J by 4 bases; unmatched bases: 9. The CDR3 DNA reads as TGTGCCAGCAGCTTACGGCGACTAGCGGGGGTGTCATACGAGCAGTACTTC. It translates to CASSLRRLAGVSYEQYF.

The CDR3 loop is CASRLGTRGTQYF. The CDR3 bases are TGTGCCAGCAGATTAGGGACTAGGGGGACCCAGTACTTC. The chain joins TRBV28 to TRBJ2-5; 8 bases line up with TRBD2. This CDR3 is built from 13 residues. CDR1 is MDHEN and CDR2 is SYDVKM in the germline V gene. V dropped 6 bases and J dropped 7; count of bases not matched to a gene: 7.

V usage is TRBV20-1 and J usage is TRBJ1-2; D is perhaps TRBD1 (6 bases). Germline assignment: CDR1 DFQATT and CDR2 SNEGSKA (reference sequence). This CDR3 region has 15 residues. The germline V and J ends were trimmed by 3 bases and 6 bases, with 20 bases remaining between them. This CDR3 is CSASRGDRDTHGYTF. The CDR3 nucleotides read TGCAGTGCTAGCAGAGGGGATAGGGACACTCATGGCTACACCTTC.

CDR3 sequence reads: CASRLAGHNEQFF. The CDR3 DNA follows: TGTGCCAGCAGGCTAGCGGGTCACAATGAGCAGTTCTTC. V usage is TRBV6-1 and J usage is TRBJ2-1; 8 nucleotides match TRBD2. Per the germline V gene, CDR1 is MNHNS and CDR2 is SASEGT. The J segment lost 5 bases and the V segment lost 6 bases, leaving 3 bases of the junction unmatched. The CDR3 contains 13 residues.

CDR3 in amino acids: CASMRQQSYEQYF. CDR3 sequence (DNA): TGTGCCAGCATGAGACAGCAATCCTACGAGCAGTACTTC. The V call is TRBV6-1, the J call TRBJ2-7; maybe TRBD1 (5 bases). Deletions cut 7 bases from V and 1 base from J, with 11 bases between. The CDR3 spans 13 residues. From germline, CDR1 is MNHNS and CDR2 SASEGT.

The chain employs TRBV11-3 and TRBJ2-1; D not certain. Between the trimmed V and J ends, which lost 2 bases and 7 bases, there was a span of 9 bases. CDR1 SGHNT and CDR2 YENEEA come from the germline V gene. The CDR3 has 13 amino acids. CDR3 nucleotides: TGTGCCAGCAGCTTAAATCTCGTTAATGAGCAGTTCTTC. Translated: CASSLNLVNEQFF.

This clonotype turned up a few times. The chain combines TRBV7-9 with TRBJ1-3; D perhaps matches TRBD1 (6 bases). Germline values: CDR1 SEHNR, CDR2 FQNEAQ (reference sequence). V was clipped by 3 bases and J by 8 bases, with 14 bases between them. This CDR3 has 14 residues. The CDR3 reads CASSFGTSGDTIYF. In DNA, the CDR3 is TGTGCCAGCAGCTTCGGGACGTCAGGGGACACCATATATTTT.

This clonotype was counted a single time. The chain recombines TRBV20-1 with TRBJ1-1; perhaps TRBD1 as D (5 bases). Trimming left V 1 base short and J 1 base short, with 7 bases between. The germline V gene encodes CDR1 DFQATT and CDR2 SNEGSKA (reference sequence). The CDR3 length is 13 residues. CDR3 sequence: CSARAQENTEAFF. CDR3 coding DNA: TGCAGTGCTAGAGCACAGGAGAACACTGAAGCTTTCTTT.

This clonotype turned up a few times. The DNA of the CDR3 is TGTGCCAGCAGCCTCGACTACTACGAGCAGTACTTC. Residues: CASSLDYYEQYF. The genes are TRBV6-1 and TRBJ2-7; TRBD2 is a possible D gene (5 bases). Germline V CDR1 and CDR2: MNHNS, SASEGT. V was cut by 6 bases and J by 3 bases, with 9 bases left in between. The CDR3 sequence is 12 residues long.

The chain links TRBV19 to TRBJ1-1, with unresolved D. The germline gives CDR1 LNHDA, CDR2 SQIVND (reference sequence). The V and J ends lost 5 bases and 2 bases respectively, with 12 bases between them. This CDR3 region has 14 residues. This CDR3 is CASSPPRYNTEAFF. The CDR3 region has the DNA TGTGCCAGTAGTCCCCCCCGATACAACACTGAAGCTTTCTTT. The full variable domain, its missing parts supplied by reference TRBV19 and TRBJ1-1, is DGGITQSPKYLFRKEGQNVTLSCEQNLNHDAMYWYRQDPGQGLRLIYYSQIVNDFQKGDIAEGYSVSREKKESFPLTVTSAQKNPTAFYLCASSPPRYNTEAFFGQGTRLTVV.

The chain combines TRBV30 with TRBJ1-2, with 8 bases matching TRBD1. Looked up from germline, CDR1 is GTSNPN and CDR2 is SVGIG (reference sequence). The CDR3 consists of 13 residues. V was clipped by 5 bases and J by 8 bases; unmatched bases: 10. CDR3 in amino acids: CAWGQGGVGGYTF. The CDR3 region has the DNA TGTGCCTGGGGACAGGGTGGAGTTGGAGGCTACACCTTC.

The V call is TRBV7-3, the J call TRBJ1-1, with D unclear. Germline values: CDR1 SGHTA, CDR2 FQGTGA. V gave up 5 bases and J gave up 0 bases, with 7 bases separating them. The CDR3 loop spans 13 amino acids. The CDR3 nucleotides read TGTGCCAGCAGCAGAAACATGAACACTGAAGCTTTCTTT. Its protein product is CASSRNMNTEAFF.

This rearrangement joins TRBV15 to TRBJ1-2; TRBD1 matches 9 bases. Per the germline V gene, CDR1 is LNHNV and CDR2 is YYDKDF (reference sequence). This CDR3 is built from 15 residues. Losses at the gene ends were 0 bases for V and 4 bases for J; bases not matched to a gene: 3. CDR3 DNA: TGTGCCACCAGCAGAGATTGGGACAGGGTCTATGGCTACACCTTC. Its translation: CATSRDWDRVYGYTF.

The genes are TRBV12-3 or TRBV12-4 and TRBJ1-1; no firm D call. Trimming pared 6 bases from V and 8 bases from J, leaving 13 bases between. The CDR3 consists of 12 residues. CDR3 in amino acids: CASSNFGREAFF. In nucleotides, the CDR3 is TGTGCCAGCAGCAATTTCGGGAGGGAAGCTTTCTTT.

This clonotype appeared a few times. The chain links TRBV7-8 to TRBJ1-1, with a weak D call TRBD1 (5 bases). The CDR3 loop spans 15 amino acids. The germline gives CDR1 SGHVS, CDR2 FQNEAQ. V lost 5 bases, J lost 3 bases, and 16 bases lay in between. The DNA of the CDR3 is TGTGCCAGCAGCCTTTCCGGGGGGATAGACACTGAAGCTTTCTTT. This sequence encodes CASSLSGGIDTEAFF.

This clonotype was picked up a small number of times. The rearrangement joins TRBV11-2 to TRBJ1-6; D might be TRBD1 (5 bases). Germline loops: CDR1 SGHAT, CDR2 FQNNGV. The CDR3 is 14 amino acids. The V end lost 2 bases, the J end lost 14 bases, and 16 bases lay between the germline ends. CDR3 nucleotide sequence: TGTGCCAGCAGCTTATCCAGGGACGGTGTGACCCTCCACTTT. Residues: CASSLSRDGVTLHF.

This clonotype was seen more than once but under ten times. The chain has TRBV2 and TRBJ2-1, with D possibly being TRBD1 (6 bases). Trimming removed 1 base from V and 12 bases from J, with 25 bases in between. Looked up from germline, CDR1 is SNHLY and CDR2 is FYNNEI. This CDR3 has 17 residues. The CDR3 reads CASSEGGGWGGNLVQFF. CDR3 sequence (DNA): TGTGCCAGCAGTGAAGGAGGGGGATGGGGCGGCAACCTCGTGCAGTTCTTC.

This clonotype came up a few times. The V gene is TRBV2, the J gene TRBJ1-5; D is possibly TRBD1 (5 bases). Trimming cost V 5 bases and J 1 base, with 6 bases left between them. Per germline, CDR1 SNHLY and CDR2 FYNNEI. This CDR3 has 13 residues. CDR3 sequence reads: CASSRDSNQPQHF. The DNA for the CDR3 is TGTGCCAGCAGTCGGGACAGCAATCAGCCCCAGCATTTT.

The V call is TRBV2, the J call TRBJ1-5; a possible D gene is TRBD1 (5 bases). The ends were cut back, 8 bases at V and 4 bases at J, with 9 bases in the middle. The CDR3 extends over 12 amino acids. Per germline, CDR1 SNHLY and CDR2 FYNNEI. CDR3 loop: CASSGPNQPQHF. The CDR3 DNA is TGTGCCAGCTCAGGGCCAAATCAGCCCCAGCATTTT.

The CDR3: CASTFTWGPKATEAFF. CDR3 coding DNA: TGTGCCAGCACCTTCACCTGGGGCCCCAAGGCCACTGAAGCTTTCTTT. This chain links TRBV6-1 with TRBJ1-1; D is possibly TRBD1 (5 bases). Germline V gene lookup returns CDR1 MNHNS and CDR2 SASEGT. The V end lost 7 bases, the J end lost 4 bases, and 22 bases lay between the germline ends. This CDR3 spans 16 amino acids.

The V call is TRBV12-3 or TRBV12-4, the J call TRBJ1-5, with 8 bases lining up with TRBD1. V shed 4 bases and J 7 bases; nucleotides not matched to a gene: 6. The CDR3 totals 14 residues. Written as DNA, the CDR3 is TGTGCCAGCAGTTCCGGACAGGGTCGGCAGCCCCAGCATTTT. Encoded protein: CASSSGQGRQPQHF.

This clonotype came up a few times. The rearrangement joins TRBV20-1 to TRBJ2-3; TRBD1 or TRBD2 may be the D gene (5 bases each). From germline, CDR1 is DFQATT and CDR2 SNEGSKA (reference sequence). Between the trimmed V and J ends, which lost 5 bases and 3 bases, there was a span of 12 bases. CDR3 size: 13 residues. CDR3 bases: TGCAGTGCTGTTGGGACGGGAACAGATACGCAGTATTTT. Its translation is CSAVGTGTDTQYF.